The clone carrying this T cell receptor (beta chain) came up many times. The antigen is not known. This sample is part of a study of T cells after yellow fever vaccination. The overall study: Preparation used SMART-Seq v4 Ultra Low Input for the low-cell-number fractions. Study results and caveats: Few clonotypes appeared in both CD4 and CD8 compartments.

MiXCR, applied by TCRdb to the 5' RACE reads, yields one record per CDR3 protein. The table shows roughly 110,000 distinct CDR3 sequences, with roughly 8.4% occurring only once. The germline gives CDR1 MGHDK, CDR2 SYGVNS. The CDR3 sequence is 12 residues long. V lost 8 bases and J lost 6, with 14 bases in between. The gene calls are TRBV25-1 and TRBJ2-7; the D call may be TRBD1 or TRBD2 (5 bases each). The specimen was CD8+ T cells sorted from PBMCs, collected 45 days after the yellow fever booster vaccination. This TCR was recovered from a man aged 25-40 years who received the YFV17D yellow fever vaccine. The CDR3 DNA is TGTGCCAGCGCCGGGGTCGGGACCGAGCAGTACTTC. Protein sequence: CASAGVGTEQYF.